This T cell receptor beta chain was captured by sequencing in a study of T cell responses to AZD1222 COVID-19 vaccine. Study conclusions and caveats: AZD1222 recipients seropositive at baseline numbered only six or seven. Donors were chiefly white British, with a greater number of females, and clonal diversity was perhaps underestimated. Repertoires in all cases were sampled only once the peak T cell response had passed.

As to this clone: The antigen is unknown.

This table comes from immunoSEQ multiplex PCR, and its TCRdb copy is limited to in-frame clones, with some not included. The sample shows about 150,000 clones, 91% of them seen only once. Combined were second doses at about 4 or about 12 weeks. V was clipped by 5 bases and J by 2 bases; unmatched bases: 11. This CDR3 is 17 amino acids long. The germline gives CDR1 SGHTA, CDR2 FQGNSA. Material: peripheral blood, obtained 28 days after the second AZD1222 dose. This TCR was recovered from an adult who received the AZD1222 COVID-19 vaccine. This sequence joins TRBV7-2 and TRBJ2-5; 10 bases map to TRBD2. The CDR3 region has the DNA TGTGCCAGCAGCCCGCGCCCCCGGACTAGCGGACAAGAGACCCAGTACTTC. Its protein product is CASSPRPRTSGQETQYF.